This entry describes one T cell receptor (beta chain). Its antigen is unknown. This sample is drawn from a study of T cells in Graves' hyperthyroidism and ophthalmopathy. Researchers amplified the TCR beta CDR3 regions from RNA transcripts. First-round RT-PCR with HTBI primers amplified the TCR CDR3 region. TCRdb processed the multiplex PCR reads anew with MiXCR; each CDR3 protein has one entry. This sample carries 410,000 or so distinct CDR3 sequences, roughly 14% of them seen once, and the ten largest clones take about 13%. Clinical Activity Scores of at least 3, NOSPECS grades of at least 4 and durations under 3 months characterized ophthalmopathy patients. Diagnosis rested on symptoms, serum thyroxine and TRAb, thyroid ultrasound, and orbital computed tomography. Fresh 10 ml peripheral blood yielded PBMCs. Overall study results and limits: Blood also carried most thyroid clonotypes expanded above 0.001.

The sequence came from a man younger than 30 with Graves' ophthalmopathy. Sequencing input: blood.

The CDR3 loop is CASSYSSGSGETQYF. The CDR3 DNA is TGTGCCAGCAGTTACTCTAGCGGGAGTGGAGAGACCCAGTACTTC. V and J are TRBV6-5 and TRBJ2-5; TRBD2 matches 9 bases. V lost 0 bases and J lost 4; bases outside the gene matches: 3. Germline-derived CDR1 and CDR2 are MNHEY and SVGAGI. The CDR3 has 15 amino acids.